The 14 T cell receptor beta chains below come from one sample, sequenced in a study of cytotoxic CD8 clonotypes in ibrutinib-treated CLL. The data were produced by immunoSEQ multiplex PCR, yet TCRdb's version contains in-frame clones alone and is incomplete. Among under 300,000 clones listed, less than 75% were seen once. Sequencing was performed on PBMCs, taken after 24 months of ibrutinib treatment. These receptors were taken from a human donor with chronic lymphocytic leukemia.

The rearrangement joins TRBV2 to TRBJ1-1; the match to TRBD1 covers 7 bases. The CDR3 sequence is 14 residues long. V lost 8 bases to trimming and J lost 0 bases; unmatched junction nucleotides: 6. Germline V lookup: CDR1 SNHLY, CDR2 FYNNEI. CDR3 region: CASLPGQLNTEAFF. The CDR3 DNA follows: TGTGCCAGCTTACCGGGACAGCTGAACACTGAAGCTTTCTTT.

CDR3 DNA: TGTGCCAGCAGTTACTCGTACAGGGAGGGCACAGATACGCAGTATTTT. Protein product: CASSYSYREGTDTQYF. V is TRBV6-5 and J is TRBJ2-3; D possibly uses TRBD1 or TRBD2 (6 bases each). Trimming cost V 0 bases and J 1 base, with 11 bases left between them. Germline CDR1 is MNHEY and CDR2 is SVGAGI. The CDR3 has 16 residues.

This clone was recorded once. This chain uses TRBV27 with TRBJ2-1, with 7 positions matching TRBD2. This CDR3 contains 19 residues. From germline, CDR1 is MNHEY and CDR2 SMNVEV (reference sequence). With 9 bases clipped from V and 0 bases from J, the junction kept 20 bases outside the gene matches. The CDR3 protein is CASLDPLSGITLSYNEQFF. The CDR3 nucleotides are TGTGCCAGTCTGGACCCACTCAGCGGGATAACCCTCTCCTACAATGAGCAGTTCTTC.

The chain has TRBV19 and TRBJ1-1; 8 bases line up with TRBD1. The trim removed 4 bases at V and 9 bases at J, leaving 7 bases unmatched. Per germline, CDR1 LNHDA and CDR2 SQIVND (reference sequence). CDR3 length: 13 amino acids. The CDR3 reads CASSTTGQGKAFF. In nucleotides, the CDR3 is TGTGCCAGTAGTACTACCGGACAGGGTAAAGCTTTCTTT.

V and J are TRBV25-1 and TRBJ2-1; D call uncertain. This CDR3 spans 14 amino acids. Trimming left V 6 bases short and J 2 bases short, with 11 bases between. From germline, CDR1 is MGHDK and CDR2 SYGVNS. Written as DNA, the CDR3 is TGTGCCAGCAGGGGAATGATCACCTACAATGAGCAGTTCTTC. This translates into CASRGMITYNEQFF.

The chain uses TRBV29-1 and TRBJ2-7; D remains unclear. CDR1 is SQVTM, CDR2 ANQGSEA, per germline. The CDR3 is 12 residues long. The germline V and J ends were trimmed by 5 bases and 2 bases, with 10 bases remaining between them. The CDR3 loop is CSVRTPTYEQYF. The CDR3, as DNA: TGCAGCGTTCGTACTCCAACCTACGAGCAGTACTTC.

The J gene is TRBJ2-2, the V gene TRBV28; 9 bases are shared with TRBD1. V trimming: 8 bases; J trimming: 6 bases; junction bases outside the gene matches: 10. The CDR3 has 15 residues. The V gene's germline CDR1 is MDHEN and CDR2 SYDVKM. CDR3 sequence (DNA): TGTGCCAGCCATCCGGGACAGGGAAAATCCGGGGAGCTGTTTTTT. It is translated as CASHPGQGKSGELFF.

The rearrangement links TRBV6-5 to TRBJ2-7; 7 bases agree with TRBD2. Germline V gene sequence: CDR1 MNHEY, CDR2 SVGAGI. Trimming at V came to 6 bases and at J to 6 bases, leaving 14 bases not matched to a gene. There are 15 residues in the CDR3. CDR3 DNA: TGTGCCAGCAGGGCCCAGGGACTACCCAGGTTCGAGCAGTACTTC. It specifies CASRAQGLPRFEQYF.

This rearrangement joins TRBV28 to TRBJ2-7; D perhaps matches TRBD2 (6 bases). The V end lost 4 bases, the J end lost 5 bases, and 21 bases lay between the germline ends. Germline-derived CDR1 and CDR2 are MDHEN and SYDVKM. The CDR3 totals 16 residues. CDR3 amino acids: CASSWAPEGMSDEQYF. For the CDR3, the DNA is TGTGCCAGCAGTTGGGCCCCGGAGGGGATGTCGGACGAGCAGTACTTC.

This sequence joins TRBV5-6 and TRBJ2-1; 9 bases are a match to TRBD2. The CDR3 length is 17 residues. Germline V gene lookup returns CDR1 SGHDT and CDR2 YYEEEE. V lost 0 bases, J lost 5 bases, and 9 bases stayed unmatched. CDR3 residues: CASSLGLASGNHNEQFF. The CDR3 DNA is TGTGCCAGCAGCTTGGGTTTGGCTAGCGGGAACCACAATGAGCAGTTCTTC. The variable domain in full, completed from reference TRBV5-6 and TRBJ2-1, reads DAGVTQSPTHLIKTRGQQVTLRCSPKSGHDTVSWYQQALGQGPQFIFQYYEEEERQRGNFPDRFSGHQFPNYSSELNVNALLLGDSALYLCASSLGLASGNHNEQFFGPGTRLTVL.

The gene calls are TRBV29-1 and TRBJ2-6; D tentatively reads TRBD1 or TRBD2 (7 bases each). V dropped 7 bases and J dropped 14 bases, with 24 bases sitting between them. In germline, CDR1 is SQVTM, CDR2 ANQGSEA. The length of the CDR3 is 14 residues. The CDR3 loop is CSAIGTAGTSFLTF. The CDR3 region has the DNA TGCAGCGCGATAGGGACAGCGGGGACTTCGTTCCTGACTTTC.

The chain employs TRBV29-1 and TRBJ2-7; TRBD1 aligns across 11 bases. After removal of 7 bases from V and 5 bases from J, the junction contained 10 bases not matched to a gene. This CDR3 is built from 14 residues. In germline, CDR1 is SQVTM, CDR2 ANQGSEA. CDR3 protein: CSGGAGQGGNEQYF. The CDR3 DNA follows: TGCAGCGGAGGCGCGGGACAGGGGGGCAACGAGCAGTACTTC.

The V and J genes are TRBV6-6 and TRBJ2-7, with 8 bases identical to TRBD1. The germline V gene encodes CDR1 MNHNY and CDR2 SVGAGI (reference sequence). After removal of 8 bases from V and 7 bases from J, the junction contained 7 bases not matched to a gene. The CDR3 loop spans 12 amino acids. The DNA for the CDR3 is TGTGCCAGCTCTTCAGGGGGCAATGAGCAGTACTTC. This codes for CASSSGGNEQYF.

The genes are TRBV11-2 and TRBJ2-7; D remains ambiguous. This CDR3 is built from 14 residues. Germline loops: CDR1 SGHAT, CDR2 FQNNGV. The germline V and J ends were trimmed by 0 bases and 6 bases, with 12 bases remaining between them. The CDR3 DNA reads TGTGCCAGCAGCTTAGATCCGGGTTTCGGCGAGCAGTACTTC. It specifies CASSLDPGFGEQYF.